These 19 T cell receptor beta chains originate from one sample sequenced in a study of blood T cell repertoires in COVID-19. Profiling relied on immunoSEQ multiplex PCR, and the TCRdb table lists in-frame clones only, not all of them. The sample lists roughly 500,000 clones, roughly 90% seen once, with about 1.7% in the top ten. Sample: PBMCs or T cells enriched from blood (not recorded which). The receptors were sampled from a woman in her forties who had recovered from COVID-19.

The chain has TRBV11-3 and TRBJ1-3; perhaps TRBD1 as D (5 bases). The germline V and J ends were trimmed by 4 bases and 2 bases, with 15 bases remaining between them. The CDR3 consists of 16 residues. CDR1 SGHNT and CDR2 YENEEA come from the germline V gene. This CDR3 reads CASSYTGNQAGNTIYF. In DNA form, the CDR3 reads TGTGCCAGCAGCTATACAGGAAATCAAGCTGGAAACACCATATATTTT.

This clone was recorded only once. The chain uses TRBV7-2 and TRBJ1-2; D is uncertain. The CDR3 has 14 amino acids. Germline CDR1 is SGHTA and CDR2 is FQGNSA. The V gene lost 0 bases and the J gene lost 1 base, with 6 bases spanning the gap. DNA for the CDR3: TGTGCCAGCAGCTTAGCGCAGAATAACTATGGCTACACCTTC. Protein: CASSLAQNNYGYTF.

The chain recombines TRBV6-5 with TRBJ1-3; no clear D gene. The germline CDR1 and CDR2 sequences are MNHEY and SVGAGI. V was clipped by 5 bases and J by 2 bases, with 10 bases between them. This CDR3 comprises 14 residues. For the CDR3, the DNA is TGTGCCAGCAGTCACGGGTCCCCTGGAAACACCATATATTTT. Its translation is CASSHGSPGNTIYF.

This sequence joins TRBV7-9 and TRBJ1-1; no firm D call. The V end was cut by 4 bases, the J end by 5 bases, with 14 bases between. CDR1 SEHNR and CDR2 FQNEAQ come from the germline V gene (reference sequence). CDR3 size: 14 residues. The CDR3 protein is CASSSKASGTEAFF. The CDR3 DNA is TGTGCCAGCAGCTCCAAGGCTTCGGGGACTGAAGCTTTCTTT.

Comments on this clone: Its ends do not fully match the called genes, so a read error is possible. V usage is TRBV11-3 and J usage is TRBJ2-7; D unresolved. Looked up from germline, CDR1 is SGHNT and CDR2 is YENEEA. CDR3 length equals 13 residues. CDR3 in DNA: TGTGCCAGCAGCTTAGGCGTCATCAGGAATCTGCACTTC. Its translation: CASSLGVIRNLHF.

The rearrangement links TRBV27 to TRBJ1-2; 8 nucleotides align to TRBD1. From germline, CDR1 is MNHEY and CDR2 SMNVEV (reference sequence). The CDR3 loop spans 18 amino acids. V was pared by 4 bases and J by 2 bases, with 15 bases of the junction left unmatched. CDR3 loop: CASSSLPSQGALNYGYTF. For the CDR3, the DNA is TGTGCCAGCAGTTCTTTACCGTCTCAGGGGGCATTAAACTATGGCTACACCTTC.

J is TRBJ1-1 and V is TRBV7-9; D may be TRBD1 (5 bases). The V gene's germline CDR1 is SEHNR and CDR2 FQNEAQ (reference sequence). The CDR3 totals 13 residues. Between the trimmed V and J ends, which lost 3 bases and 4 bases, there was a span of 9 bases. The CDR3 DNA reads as TGTGCCAGCAGCTTCAGGGTTGCCACTGAAGCTTTCTTT. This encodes CASSFRVATEAFF. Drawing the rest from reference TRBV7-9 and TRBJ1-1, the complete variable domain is DTGVSQNPRHKITKRGQNVTFRCDPISEHNRLYWYRQTLGQGPEFLTYFQNEAQLEKSRLLSDRFSAERPKGSFSTLEIQRTEQGDSAMYLCASSFRVATEAFFGQGTRLTVV.

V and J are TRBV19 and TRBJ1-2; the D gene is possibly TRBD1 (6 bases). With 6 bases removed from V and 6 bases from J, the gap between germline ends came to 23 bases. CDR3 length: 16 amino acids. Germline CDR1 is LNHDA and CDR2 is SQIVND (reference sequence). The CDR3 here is CASSLRQERDLDGYTF. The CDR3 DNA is TGTGCCAGTAGCCTTAGACAGGAGCGAGACTTAGATGGCTACACCTTC.

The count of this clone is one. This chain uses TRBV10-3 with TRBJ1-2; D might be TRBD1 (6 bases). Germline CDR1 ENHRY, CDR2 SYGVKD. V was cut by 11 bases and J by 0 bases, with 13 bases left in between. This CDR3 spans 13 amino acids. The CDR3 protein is CAVWDTANYGYTF. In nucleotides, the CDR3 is TGTGCCGTATGGGACACAGCTAACTATGGCTACACCTTC.

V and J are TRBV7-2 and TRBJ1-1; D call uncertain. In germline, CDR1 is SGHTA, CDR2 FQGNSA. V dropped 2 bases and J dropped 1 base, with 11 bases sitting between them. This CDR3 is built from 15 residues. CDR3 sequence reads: CASSLFTAGNTEAFF. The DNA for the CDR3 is TGTGCCAGCAGCTTATTCACGGCGGGGAACACTGAAGCTTTCTTT.

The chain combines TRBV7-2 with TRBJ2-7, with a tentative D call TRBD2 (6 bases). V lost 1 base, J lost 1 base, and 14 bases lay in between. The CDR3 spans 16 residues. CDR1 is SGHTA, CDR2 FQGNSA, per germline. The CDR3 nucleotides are TGTGCCAGCAGCTTAGTGTCTGGGGAGGTATCCTACGAGCAGTACTTC. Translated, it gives CASSLVSGEVSYEQYF.

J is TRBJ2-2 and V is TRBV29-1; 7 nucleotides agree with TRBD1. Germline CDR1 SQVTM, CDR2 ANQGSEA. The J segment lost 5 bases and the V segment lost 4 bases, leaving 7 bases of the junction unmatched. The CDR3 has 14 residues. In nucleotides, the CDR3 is TGCAGCGTTGCCTCGGGACAGAGTACCGGGGAGCTGTTTTTT. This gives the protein CSVASGQSTGELFF.

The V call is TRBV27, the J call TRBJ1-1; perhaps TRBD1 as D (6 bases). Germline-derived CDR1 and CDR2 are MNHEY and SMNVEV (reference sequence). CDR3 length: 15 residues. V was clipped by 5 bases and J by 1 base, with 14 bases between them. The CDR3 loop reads CASSLRTVSNTEAFF. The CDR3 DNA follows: TGTGCCAGCAGTCTTAGGACAGTTTCGAACACTGAAGCTTTCTTT.

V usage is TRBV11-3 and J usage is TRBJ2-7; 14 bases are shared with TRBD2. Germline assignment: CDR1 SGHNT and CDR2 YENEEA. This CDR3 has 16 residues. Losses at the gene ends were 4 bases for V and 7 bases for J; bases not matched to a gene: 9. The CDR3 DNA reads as TGTGCCAGCAGCTCCGGGACTAGCGGGAGCGAGGCAGAGCAGTACTTC. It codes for CASSSGTSGSEAEQYF.

The CDR3 is CASSSGHGGDYEQYF. CDR3 sequence (DNA): TGTGCCAGCAGTTCCGGGCACGGAGGGGACTACGAGCAGTACTTC. This chain uses TRBV6-2 or TRBV6-3 with TRBJ2-7, with a possible D match to TRBD2 (6 bases). Deletions cut 4 bases from V and 3 bases from J, with 16 bases between. Germline CDR1 reads MNHEY; CDR2 reads SVGEGT. The CDR3 has 15 residues.

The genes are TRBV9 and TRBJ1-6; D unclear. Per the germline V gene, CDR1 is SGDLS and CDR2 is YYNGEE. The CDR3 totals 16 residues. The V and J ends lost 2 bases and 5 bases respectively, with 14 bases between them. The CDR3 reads CASSVTSQIDNSPLHF. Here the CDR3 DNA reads TGTGCCAGCAGCGTGACATCCCAGATAGATAATTCACCCCTCCACTTT.

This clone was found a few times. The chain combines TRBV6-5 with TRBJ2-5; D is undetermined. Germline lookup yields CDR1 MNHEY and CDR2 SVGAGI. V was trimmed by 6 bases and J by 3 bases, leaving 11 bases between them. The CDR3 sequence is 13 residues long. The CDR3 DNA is TGTGCCAGCAGGAAGTGGTCAGAAGAGACCCAGTACTTC. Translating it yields CASRKWSEETQYF.

DNA for the CDR3: TGTGCCAGCAGCTCCCCCGGACAGGGTTATAATTCACCCCTCCACTTT. It codes for CASSSPGQGYNSPLHF. This chain links TRBV7-9 with TRBJ1-6; TRBD1 agrees at 8 bases. Germline lookup yields CDR1 SEHNR and CDR2 FQNEAQ (reference sequence). J gave up 4 bases and V 4 bases, and 6 bases lay outside the gene matches. This CDR3 contains 16 residues.

The chain's CDR3 is CASIPALTSPGGQFF. The DNA for the CDR3 is TGTGCCAGCATCCCAGCCCTAACTAGTCCGGGAGGGCAGTTCTTC. The chain has TRBV28 and TRBJ2-1, with 7 bases fitting TRBD2. V lost 7 bases and J lost 12; bases outside the gene matches: 18. CDR3 length: 15 residues. Germline V gives CDR1 MDHEN, CDR2 SYDVKM.